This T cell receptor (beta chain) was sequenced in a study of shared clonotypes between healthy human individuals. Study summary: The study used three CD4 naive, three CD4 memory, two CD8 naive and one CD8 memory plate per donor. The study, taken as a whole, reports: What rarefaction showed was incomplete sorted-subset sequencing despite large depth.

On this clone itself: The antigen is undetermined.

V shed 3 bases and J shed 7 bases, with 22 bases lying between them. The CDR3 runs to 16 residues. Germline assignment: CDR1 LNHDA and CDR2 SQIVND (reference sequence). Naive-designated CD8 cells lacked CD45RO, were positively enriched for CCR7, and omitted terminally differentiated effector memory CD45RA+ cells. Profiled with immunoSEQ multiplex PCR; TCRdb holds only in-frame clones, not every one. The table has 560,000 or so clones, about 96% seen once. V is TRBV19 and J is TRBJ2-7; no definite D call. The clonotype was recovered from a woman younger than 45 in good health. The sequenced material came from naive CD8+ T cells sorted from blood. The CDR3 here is CASSIQKIPGLGEQYF. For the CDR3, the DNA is TGTGCCAGTAGTATTCAGAAAATCCCTGGGTTGGGAGAGCAGTACTTC.